This entry is about one TCR beta chain. Its antigen is not identified. This sample is drawn from a study of OX40 agonist ivuxolimab in advanced cancers. About the research overall: Ivuxolimab, which is an agonistic anti-OX40 (CD134) antibody, was administered to the patients. Study-wide findings and caveats: Within 6 weeks, CD4+ and CD8+ blood T cells expanded clonally at 0.1 to 3.0 mg/kg.

Produced via immunoSEQ multiplex PCR; TCRdb's table is partial and in-frame only. The profile shows fewer than 100,000 clones, roughly 92% of them singletons. CDR1 is MNHEY, CDR2 SMNVEV, per germline (reference sequence). CDR3 length equals 13 residues. With 3 bases removed from V and 3 bases from J, the gap between germline ends came to 9 bases. The chain recombines TRBV27 with TRBJ2-7; perhaps TRBD1 as D (6 bases). The clonotype was recovered from an adult with an advanced solid tumor such as melanoma, head and neck, liver or kidney cancer. Here the sequenced sample was CD4+ or CD8+ T cells sorted from blood, taken in a trial of the OX40 agonist ivuxolimab. The CDR3 reads CASSFGRGYEQYF. In DNA form, the CDR3 reads TGTGCCAGCAGTTTTGGCAGGGGCTACGAGCAGTACTTC.